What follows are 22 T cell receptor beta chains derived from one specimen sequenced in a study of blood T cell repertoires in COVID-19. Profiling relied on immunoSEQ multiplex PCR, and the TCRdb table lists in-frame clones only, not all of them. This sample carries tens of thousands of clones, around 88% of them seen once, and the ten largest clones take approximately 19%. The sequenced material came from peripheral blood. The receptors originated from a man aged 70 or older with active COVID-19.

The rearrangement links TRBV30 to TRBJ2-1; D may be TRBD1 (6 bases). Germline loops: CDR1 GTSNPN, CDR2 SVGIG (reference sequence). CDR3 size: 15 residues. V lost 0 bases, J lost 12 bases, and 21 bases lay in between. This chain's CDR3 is CAWSVSQGYNPSQFF. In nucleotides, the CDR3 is TGTGCCTGGAGTGTATCTCAGGGGTATAATCCCTCGCAGTTCTTC. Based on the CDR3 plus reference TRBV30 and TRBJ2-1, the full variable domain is SQTIHQWPATLVQPVGSPLSLECTVEGTSNPNLYWYRQAAGRGLQLLFYSVGIGQISSEVPQNLSASRPQDRQFILSSKKLLLSDSGFYLCAWSVSQGYNPSQFFGPGTRLTVL.

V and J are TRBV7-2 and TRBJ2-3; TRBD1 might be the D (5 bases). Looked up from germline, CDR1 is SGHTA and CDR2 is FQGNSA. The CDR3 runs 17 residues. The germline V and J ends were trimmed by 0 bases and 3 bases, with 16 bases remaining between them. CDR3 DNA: TGTGCCAGCAGCTTAGCGCTATCTAGGGGCGTTACAGATACGCAGTATTTT. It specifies CASSLALSRGVTDTQYF.

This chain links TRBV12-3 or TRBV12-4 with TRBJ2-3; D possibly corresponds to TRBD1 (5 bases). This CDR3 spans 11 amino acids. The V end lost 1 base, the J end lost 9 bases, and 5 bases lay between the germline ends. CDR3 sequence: CASSLEGTQYF. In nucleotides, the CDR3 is TGTGCCAGCAGTTTAGAGGGGACGCAGTATTTT.

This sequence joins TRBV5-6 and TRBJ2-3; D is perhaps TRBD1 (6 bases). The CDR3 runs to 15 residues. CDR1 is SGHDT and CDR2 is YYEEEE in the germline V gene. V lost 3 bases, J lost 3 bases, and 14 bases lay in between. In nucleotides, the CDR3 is TGTGCCAGCAGCTACGACACAACAGGGACAGATACGCAGTATTTT. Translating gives CASSYDTTGTDTQYF.

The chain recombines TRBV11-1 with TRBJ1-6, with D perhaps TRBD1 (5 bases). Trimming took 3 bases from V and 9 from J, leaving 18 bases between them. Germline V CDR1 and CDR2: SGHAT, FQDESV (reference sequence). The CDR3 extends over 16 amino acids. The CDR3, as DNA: TGTGCCAGCAGCTTCCCACCCGCAGGGAAATCTTCACCCCTCCACTTT. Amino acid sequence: CASSFPPAGKSSPLHF.

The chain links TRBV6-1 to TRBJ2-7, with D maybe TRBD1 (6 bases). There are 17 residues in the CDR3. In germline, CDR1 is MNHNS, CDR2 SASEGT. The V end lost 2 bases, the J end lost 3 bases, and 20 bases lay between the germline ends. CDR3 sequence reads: CASSEHGQISGNYEQYF. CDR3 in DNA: TGTGCCAGCAGTGAACACGGACAGATATCGGGGAACTACGAGCAGTACTTC.

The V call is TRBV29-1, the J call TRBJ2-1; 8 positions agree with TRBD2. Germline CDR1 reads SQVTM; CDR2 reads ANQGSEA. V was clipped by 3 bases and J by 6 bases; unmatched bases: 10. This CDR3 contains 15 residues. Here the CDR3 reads CSVEGRGGIRNEQFF. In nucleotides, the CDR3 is TGCAGCGTTGAGGGTCGGGGGGGGATTCGCAATGAGCAGTTCTTC.

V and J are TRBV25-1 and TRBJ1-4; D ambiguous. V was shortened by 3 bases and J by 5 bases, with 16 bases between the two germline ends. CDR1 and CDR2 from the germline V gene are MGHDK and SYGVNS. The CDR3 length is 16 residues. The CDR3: CASSDLAGPRNEKLFF. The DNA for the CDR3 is TGTGCCAGCAGTGATCTCGCGGGCCCCCGAAATGAAAAACTGTTTTTT.

DNA of the CDR3: TGCAGCGTTGAAGAGGGGGGGTACGAGCAGTACTTC. This encodes CSVEEGGYEQYF. The chain recombines TRBV29-1 with TRBJ2-7; 7 positions agree with TRBD2. CDR3 size: 12 residues. Germline V gene sequence: CDR1 SQVTM, CDR2 ANQGSEA. V was clipped by 0 bases and J by 4 bases; unmatched bases: 0.

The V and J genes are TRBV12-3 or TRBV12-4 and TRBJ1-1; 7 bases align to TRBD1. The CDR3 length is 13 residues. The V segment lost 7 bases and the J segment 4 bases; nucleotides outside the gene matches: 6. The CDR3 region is CASTTTGFTEAFF. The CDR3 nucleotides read TGTGCCAGCACCACGACAGGGTTCACTGAAGCTTTCTTT.

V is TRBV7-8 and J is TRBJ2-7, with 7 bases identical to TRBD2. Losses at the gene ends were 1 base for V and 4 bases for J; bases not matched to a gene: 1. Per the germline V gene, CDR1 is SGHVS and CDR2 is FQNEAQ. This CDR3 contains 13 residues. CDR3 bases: TGTGCCAGCAGCTTAGTACTAGCGTACGAGCAGTACTTC. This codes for CASSLVLAYEQYF.

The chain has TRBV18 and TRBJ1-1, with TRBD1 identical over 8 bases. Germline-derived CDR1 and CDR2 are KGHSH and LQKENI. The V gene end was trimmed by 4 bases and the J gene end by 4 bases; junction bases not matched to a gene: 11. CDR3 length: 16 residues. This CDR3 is CASSLTSTGEATEAFF. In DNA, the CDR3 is TGTGCCAGCTCACTCACTTCGACAGGGGAGGCCACTGAAGCTTTCTTT.

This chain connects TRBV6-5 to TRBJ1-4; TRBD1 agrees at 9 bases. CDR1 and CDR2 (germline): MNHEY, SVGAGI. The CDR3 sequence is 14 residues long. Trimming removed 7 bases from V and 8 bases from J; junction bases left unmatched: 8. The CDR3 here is CASTGQGIREKLFF. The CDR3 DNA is TGTGCCAGCACTGGACAGGGGATACGGGAAAAACTGTTTTTT.

CDR3 residues: CAWHPGGGGVGEQFF. The CDR3, as DNA: TGTGCCTGGCACCCTGGGGGGGGAGGGGTTGGTGAGCAGTTCTTC. The chain combines TRBV30 with TRBJ2-1, with TRBD2 matching 7 bases. Trimming took 5 bases from V and 9 from J; bases not matched to a gene: 16. Germline V gene sequence: CDR1 GTSNPN, CDR2 SVGIG (reference sequence). CDR3 length equals 15 residues.

DNA for the CDR3: TGTGCCAGCAGCTTATACACAGATACGCAGTATTTT. Translated, it gives CASSLYTDTQYF. This sequence joins TRBV11-1 and TRBJ2-3; the D is unclear. The CDR3 runs to 12 residues. CDR1 SGHAT and CDR2 FQDESV come from the germline V gene (reference sequence). V was trimmed by 2 bases and J by 2 bases, leaving 2 bases between them.

The CDR3 region is CASSESQGLGYTF. The CDR3 nucleotides are TGCGCCAGCAGTGAGTCTCAGGGGCTCGGCTACACCTTC. V gene TRBV10-1 combines with J gene TRBJ1-2; TRBD1 is a possible D gene (6 bases). Trimming took off 0 bases at V and 8 bases at J, with 10 bases between the two ends. This CDR3 contains 13 residues. The germline V gene encodes CDR1 WNHNN and CDR2 SYGVQD (reference sequence).

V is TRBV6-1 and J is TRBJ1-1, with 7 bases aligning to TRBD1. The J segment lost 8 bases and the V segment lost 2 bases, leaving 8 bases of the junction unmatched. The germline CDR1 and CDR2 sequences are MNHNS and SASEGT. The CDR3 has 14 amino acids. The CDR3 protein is CASSELYRGVEAFF. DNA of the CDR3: TGTGCCAGCAGTGAACTCTACAGGGGCGTCGAAGCTTTCTTT.

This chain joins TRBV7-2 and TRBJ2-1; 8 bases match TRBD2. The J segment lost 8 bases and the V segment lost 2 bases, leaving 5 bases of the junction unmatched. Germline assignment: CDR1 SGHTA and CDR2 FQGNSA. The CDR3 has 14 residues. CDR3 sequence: CASSLLGREDEQFF. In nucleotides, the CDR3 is TGTGCCAGCAGCTTATTGGGGCGGGAGGATGAGCAGTTCTTC.

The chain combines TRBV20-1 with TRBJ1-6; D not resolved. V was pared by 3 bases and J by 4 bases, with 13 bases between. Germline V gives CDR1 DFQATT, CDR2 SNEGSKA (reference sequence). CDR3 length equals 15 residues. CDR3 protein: CSASEGPRYNSPLHF. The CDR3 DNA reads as TGCAGTGCTAGTGAGGGCCCTCGGTATAATTCACCCCTCCACTTT.

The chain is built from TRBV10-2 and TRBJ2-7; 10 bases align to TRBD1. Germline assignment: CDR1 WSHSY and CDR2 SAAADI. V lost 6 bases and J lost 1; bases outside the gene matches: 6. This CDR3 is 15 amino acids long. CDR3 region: CASRTGTGVSYEQYF. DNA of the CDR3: TGCGCCAGCAGAACCGGGACAGGGGTGTCCTACGAGCAGTACTTC.

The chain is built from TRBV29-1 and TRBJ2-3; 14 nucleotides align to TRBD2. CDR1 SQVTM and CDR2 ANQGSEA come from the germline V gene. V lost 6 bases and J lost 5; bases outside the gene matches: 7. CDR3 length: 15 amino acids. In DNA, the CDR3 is TGCAGCGTGACGACTAGCGGGAGGGCCGGAGATACGCAGTATTTT. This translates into CSVTTSGRAGDTQYF.

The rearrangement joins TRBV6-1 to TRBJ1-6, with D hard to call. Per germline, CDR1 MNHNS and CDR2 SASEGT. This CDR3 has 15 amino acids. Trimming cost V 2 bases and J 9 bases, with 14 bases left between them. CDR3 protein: CASSEYGQLGSPLHF. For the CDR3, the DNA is TGTGCCAGCAGTGAATATGGGCAGCTTGGTTCACCCCTCCACTTT.